Listed below are T cell receptor beta chains from one sample, sequenced in a study of OX40 agonist ivuxolimab in advanced cancers. TCRdb's copy holds only in-frame clones and misses some; the assay was immunoSEQ multiplex PCR. The sample lists 70,000 to 95,000 clones, about 90% occurring once. This specimen was CD4+ or CD8+ T cells sorted from blood, taken in a trial of the OX40 agonist ivuxolimab. These receptors were collected from an adult with an advanced solid tumor such as melanoma, head and neck, liver or kidney cancer. Each CDR3 is given with its conserved first and last residue. D genes are given only for firm matches. Clone size is not always given. Where it is, it says once, few, many or a class for expanded clones.

d_call	clone_size	v_call	j_call	cdr3_length	cdr3_aa	cdr3_nt
.	once	TRBV27	TRBJ2-7	13	CASSFGHGYEQYF	TGTGCCAGCAGTTTTGGACACGGCTACGAGCAGTACTTC
TRBD1	once	TRBV5-3	TRBJ2-4	19	CARRLPGTGGPQTKNIQYF	TGTGCCAGAAGATTACCCGGGACAGGGGGTCCGCAGACCAAAAACATTCAGTACTTC
.	.	TRBV5-1	TRBJ2-5	14	CASSLGGVQETQYF	TGCGCCAGCAGCTTGGGCGGTGTCCAAGAGACCCAGTACTTC
.	.	TRBV10-3	TRBJ2-5	12	CAIKSSNETQYF	TGTGCCATCAAGTCGTCAAATGAGACCCAGTACTTC
.	.	TRBV11-3	TRBJ2-1	14	CASSPRGDYNEQFF	TGTGCCAGCAGCCCGAGGGGGGACTACAATGAGCAGTTCTTC
.	.	TRBV7-3	TRBJ2-3	14	CASSLRGQLDTQYF	TGTGCCAGCAGCTTAAGGGGGCAGTTAGATACGCAGTATTTT
TRBD2	.	TRBV6-5	TRBJ2-7	14	CASSRTSEVPEQYF	TGTGCCAGCAGTCGGACTAGCGAGGTCCCCGAGCAGTACTTC
.	.	TRBV5-6	TRBJ1-3	17	CASSLAGWSELGNTIYF	TGTGCCAGCAGCTTGGCCGGGTGGAGCGAGCTTGGAAACACCATATATTTT
.	.	TRBV21-1	TRBJ2-3	17	CASSKERVQRGPDTQYF	TGTGCCAGCAGCAAAGAGAGGGTTCAGCGGGGGCCAGATACGCAGTATTTT
.	.	TRBV25-1	TRBJ1-1	14	CASSGEGGTTEAFF	TGTGCCAGCAGTGGAGAAGGGGGGACCACTGAAGCTTTCTTT
.	.	TRBV7-3	TRBJ1-3	15	CASSLPLAGENTIYF	TGTGCCAGCAGCCTACCCCTGGCGGGAGAGAACACCATATATTTT
.	.	TRBV18	TRBJ2-3	17	CASSPPTGGDPKDTQYF	TGTGCCAGCTCACCACCGACGGGCGGGGACCCAAAAGATACGCAGTATTTT
TRBD1	.	TRBV19	TRBJ2-3	16	CASSRDRGASADTQYF	TGTGCCAGTAGCCGGGACAGGGGAGCGTCGGCAGATACGCAGTATTTT
TRBD1	.	TRBV10-3	TRBJ2-7	19	CAISEPFLHGGTGGNEQYF	TGTGCCATCAGTGAGCCGTTTCTGCACGGCGGGACAGGGGGCAACGAGCAGTACTTC
TRBD1	.	TRBV7-3	TRBJ1-2	16	CASSFSTGPSFYGYTF	TGTGCCAGCAGCTTCTCGACAGGGCCCTCCTTCTATGGCTACACCTTC
.	.	TRBV2	TRBJ1-1	13	CASSEAGYTEAFF	TGTGCCAGCAGTGAAGCAGGCTACACTGAAGCTTTCTTT
.	.	TRBV6-5	TRBJ1-1	15	CASSYSQDSNTEAFF	TGTGCCAGCAGTTACTCCCAGGATTCGAACACTGAAGCTTTCTTT
TRBD2	.	TRBV6-5	TRBJ2-7	15	CASRGGAGADYEQYF	TGTGCCAGCAGGGGAGGGGCGGGAGCCGACTACGAGCAGTACTTC
.	.	TRBV11-2	TRBJ2-5	13	CASSLSQEETQYF	TGTGCCAGCAGCTTAAGCCAGGAAGAGACCCAGTACTTC
.	.	TRBV6-5	TRBJ2-5	15	CASTRSPAEQETQYF	TGTGCCAGCACTCGCTCCCCCGCGGAACAAGAGACCCAGTACTTC
.	.	TRBV18	TRBJ2-3	11	CASSPGDTQYF	TGTGCCAGCTCACCAGGAGATACGCAGTATTTT
TRBD2	.	TRBV11-3	TRBJ2-7	14	CASSFSGSSYEQYF	TGTGCCAGCAGCTTTAGCGGGTCCTCCTACGAGCAGTACTTC
.	.	TRBV7-6	TRBJ2-3	16	CASSFIAQRVANTQYF	TGTGCCAGCAGCTTTATAGCGCAAAGGGTGGCAAATACGCAGTATTTT
.	.	TRBV19	TRBJ1-5	16	CASTPGGRERSQPQHF	TGTGCCAGTACCCCTGGGGGGAGGGAACGGAGTCAGCCCCAGCATTTT
TRBD1	.	TRBV6-1	TRBJ2-2	14	CASSTGGHTGELFF	TGTGCCAGCAGTACAGGGGGCCACACCGGGGAGCTGTTTTTT
TRBD2	.	TRBV4-1	TRBJ2-2	16	CASSLNRGEGTGELFF	TGCGCCAGCAGCCTAAACCGGGGGGAGGGCACCGGGGAGCTGTTTTTT
.	.	TRBV18	TRBJ1-1	15	CASSPLPAENTEAFF	TGTGCCAGCTCACCTCTCCCGGCTGAGAACACTGAAGCTTTCTTT
TRBD1	.	TRBV6-6	TRBJ2-6	15	CASSWDRSGANVLTF	TGTGCCAGCAGTTGGGACAGGTCTGGGGCCAACGTCCTGACTTTC